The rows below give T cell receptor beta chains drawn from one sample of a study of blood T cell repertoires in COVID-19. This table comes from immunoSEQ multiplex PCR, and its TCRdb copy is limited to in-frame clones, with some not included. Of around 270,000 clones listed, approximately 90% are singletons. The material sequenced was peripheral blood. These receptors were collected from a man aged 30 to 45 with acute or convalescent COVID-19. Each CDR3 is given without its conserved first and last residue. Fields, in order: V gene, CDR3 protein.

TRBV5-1 ASSQILGAVNEQF
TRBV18 ASSRQDNRESEQY
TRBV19 ASRRIVGTGSGYT
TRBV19 ASSIRQGIGGYT
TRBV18 ASARQENQPQH
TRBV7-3 ASSLTTGSEAF
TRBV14 ASRQTGGLYNEQF
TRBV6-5 ASSPQRGTEAF
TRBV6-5 ATSIREAKNIQY
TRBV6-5 ASTRGQGGQPQH
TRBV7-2 ASSIAGPQETQY
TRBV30 AWTGQGFAYEQY
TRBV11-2 ASSSRTGGETQY
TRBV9 ASSSPRGGGLETQY
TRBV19 ASAERYSDYGYT
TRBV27 ASSLSGTSGWYNTDTQY
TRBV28 ASKSVAREQY
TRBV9 ASSVEGVTDTQY
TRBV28 ASSTAGEGSYEQY
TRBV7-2 ASSLWQGLYNEQF
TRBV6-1 ASSESPGSSGRFYNEQF
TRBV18 ASSIGTGELF
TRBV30 AWRIRGESPLH
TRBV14 ASSQGGDRSRTIY
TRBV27 ASSLFREESQY
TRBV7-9 ASSLVQQGRSPLH
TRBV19 ASSTRDRQLDPNYGYT
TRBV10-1 ASSDGGTGREKLF
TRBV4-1 ASSQDLAAGKTQY
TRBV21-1 ASSKGHPRVSYEQY
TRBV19 ASSTTATVFGNTIY
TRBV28 ASNTIYLARGGTEAF
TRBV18 ASSPIGTGGGRGNSPLH
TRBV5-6 ASSPLALLGGTEAF
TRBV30 AWGTGSRNQPQH
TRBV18 ASSQGQGGQPQH
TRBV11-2 ASSLETGIYEQY
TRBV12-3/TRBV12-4 ASSLTEGTEAF
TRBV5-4 ASSSLAGTYNEQF
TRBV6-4 ASSYERRSSYNEQF
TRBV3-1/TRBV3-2 ASSQVVVNSPLH
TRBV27 ASSLGGIQY
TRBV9 ASSAGQNEKLF
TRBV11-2 ASSLGGGEQF
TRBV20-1 SASGGGTQRETQY
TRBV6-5 ASSSGNQPQH
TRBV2 ASRRQANTEAF
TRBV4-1 ASSDPSSGNYNEQF
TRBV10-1 ASSPPGGFEQY